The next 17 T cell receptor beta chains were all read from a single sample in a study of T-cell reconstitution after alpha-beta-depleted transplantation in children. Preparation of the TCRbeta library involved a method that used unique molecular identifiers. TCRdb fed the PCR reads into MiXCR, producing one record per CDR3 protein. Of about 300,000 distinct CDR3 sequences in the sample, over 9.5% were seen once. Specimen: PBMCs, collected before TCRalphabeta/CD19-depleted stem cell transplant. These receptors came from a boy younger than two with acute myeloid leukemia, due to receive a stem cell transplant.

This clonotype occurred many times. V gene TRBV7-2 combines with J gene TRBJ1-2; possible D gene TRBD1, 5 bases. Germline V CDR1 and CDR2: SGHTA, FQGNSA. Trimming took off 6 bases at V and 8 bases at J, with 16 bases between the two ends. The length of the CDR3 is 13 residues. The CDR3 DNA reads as TGTGCCAGCAGTCCTGGTGGGGGGTCGGGCTACACCTTC. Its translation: CASSPGGGSGYTF.

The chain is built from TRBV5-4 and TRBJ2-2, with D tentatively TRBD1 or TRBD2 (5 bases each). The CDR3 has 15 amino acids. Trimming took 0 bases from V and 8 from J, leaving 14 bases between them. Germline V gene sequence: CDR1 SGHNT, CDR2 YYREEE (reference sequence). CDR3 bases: TGTGCCAGCAGCTTGGGGGACCTATTGATTGGGGAGCTGTTTTTT. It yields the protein CASSLGDLLIGELFF.

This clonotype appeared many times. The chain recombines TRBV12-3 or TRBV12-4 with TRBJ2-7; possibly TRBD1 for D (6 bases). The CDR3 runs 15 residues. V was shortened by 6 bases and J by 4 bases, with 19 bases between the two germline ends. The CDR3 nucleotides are TGTGCCAGCAGCCTCGGGACACGGGTGGAATACGAGCAGTACTTC. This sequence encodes CASSLGTRVEYEQYF.

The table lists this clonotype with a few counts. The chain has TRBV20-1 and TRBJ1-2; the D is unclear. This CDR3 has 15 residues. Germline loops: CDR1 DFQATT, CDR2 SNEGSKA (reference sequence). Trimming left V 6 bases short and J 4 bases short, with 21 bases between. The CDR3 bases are TGCAGTGCACCCCACGCCCCACGGGATCGCTATGGCTACACCTTC. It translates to CSAPHAPRDRYGYTF.

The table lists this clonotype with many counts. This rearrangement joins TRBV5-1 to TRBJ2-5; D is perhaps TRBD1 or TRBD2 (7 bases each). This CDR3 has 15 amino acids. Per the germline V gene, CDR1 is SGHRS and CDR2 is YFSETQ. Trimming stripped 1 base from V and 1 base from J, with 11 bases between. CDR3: CASSLSRGGQETQYF. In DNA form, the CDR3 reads TGCGCCAGCAGCTTGAGCAGGGGGGGCCAAGAGACCCAGTACTTC. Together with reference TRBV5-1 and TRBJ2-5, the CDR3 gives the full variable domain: KAGVTQTPRYLIKTRGQQVTLSCSPISGHRSVSWYQQTPGQGLQFLFEYFSETQRNKGNFPGRFSGRQFSNSRSEMNVSTLELGDSALYLCASSLSRGGQETQYFGPGTRLLVL.

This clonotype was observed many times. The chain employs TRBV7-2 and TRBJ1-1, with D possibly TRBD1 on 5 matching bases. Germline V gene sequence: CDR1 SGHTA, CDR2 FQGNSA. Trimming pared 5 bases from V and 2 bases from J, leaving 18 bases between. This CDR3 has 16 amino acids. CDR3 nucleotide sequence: TGTGCCAGCAGCATAACCAGAGGGACTCATAACACTGAAGCTTTCTTT. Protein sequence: CASSITRGTHNTEAFF.

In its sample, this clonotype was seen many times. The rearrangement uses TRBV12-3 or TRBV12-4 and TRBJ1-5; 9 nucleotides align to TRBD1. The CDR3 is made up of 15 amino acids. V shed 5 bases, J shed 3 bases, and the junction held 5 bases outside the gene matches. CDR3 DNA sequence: TGTGCCAGCAGTCCTACAGGGGGCCCCAATCAGCCCCAGCATTTT. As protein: CASSPTGGPNQPQHF.

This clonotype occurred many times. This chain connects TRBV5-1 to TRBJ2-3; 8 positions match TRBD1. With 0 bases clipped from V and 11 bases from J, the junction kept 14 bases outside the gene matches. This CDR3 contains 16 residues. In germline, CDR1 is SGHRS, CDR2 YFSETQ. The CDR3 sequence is CASSLDGRGRTEGQYF. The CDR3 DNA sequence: TGCGCCAGCAGCTTGGATGGCAGGGGGCGCACGGAGGGGCAGTATTTT.

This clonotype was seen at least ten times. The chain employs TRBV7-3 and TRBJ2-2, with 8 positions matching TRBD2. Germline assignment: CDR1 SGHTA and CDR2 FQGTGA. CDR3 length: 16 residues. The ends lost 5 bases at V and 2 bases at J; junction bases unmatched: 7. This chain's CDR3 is CASSLTAGVNTGELFF. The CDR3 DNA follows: TGTGCCAGCAGCCTCACAGCGGGGGTAAACACCGGGGAGCTGTTTTTT.

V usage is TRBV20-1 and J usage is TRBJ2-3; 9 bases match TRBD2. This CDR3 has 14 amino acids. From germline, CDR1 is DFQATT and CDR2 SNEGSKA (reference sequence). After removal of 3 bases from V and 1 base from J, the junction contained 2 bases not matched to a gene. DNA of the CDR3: TGCAGTGCTAGGGGACTAGCCGGCACAGATACGCAGTATTTT. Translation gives CSARGLAGTDTQYF.

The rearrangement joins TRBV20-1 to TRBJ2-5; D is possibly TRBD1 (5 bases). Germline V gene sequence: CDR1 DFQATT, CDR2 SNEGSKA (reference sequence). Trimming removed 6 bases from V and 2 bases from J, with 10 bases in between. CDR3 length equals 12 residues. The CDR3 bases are TGCAGTGCGGTACAGGAGCAAGAGACCCAGTACTTC. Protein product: CSAVQEQETQYF.

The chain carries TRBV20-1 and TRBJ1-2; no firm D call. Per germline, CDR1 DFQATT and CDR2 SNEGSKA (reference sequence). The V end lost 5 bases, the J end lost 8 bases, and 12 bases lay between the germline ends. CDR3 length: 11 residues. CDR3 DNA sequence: TGCAGTGCTGAGGCAGTAAGAGGCTACACCTTC. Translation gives CSAEAVRGYTF.

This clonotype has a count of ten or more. The CDR3 coding sequence is TGTGCCATCAGTGGTGGGCGGGTAGTAGCGGGCCTCTACAATGAGCAGTTCTTC. Translated, it gives CAISGGRVVAGLYNEQFF. The chain carries TRBV10-3 and TRBJ2-1; the match to TRBD2 covers 7 bases. The V gene end was trimmed by 4 bases and the J gene end by 3 bases; junction bases not matched to a gene: 15. Germline CDR1 ENHRY, CDR2 SYGVKD. The CDR3 runs 18 residues.

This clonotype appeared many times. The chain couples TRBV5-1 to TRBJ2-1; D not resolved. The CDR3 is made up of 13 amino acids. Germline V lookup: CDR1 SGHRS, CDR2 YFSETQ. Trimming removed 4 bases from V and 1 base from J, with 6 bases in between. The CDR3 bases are TGCGCCAGCAGCCCTGAATCCTACAATGAGCAGTTCTTC. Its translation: CASSPESYNEQFF.

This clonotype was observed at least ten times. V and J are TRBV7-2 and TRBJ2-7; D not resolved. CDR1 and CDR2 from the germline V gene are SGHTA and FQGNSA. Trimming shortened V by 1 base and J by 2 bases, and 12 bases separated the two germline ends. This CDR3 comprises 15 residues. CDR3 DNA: TGTGCCAGCAGCTTAGGCTTAGAGCTTCCCTACGAGCAGTACTTC. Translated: CASSLGLELPYEQYF.

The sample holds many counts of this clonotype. CDR3 nucleotide sequence: TGTGCCACCAGTGTAGGGAGGACCGGGGAGCTGTTTTTT. Amino acids: CATSVGRTGELFF. This chain connects TRBV24-1 to TRBJ2-2; D perhaps matches TRBD2 (6 bases). The CDR3 has 13 residues. Germline CDR1 reads KGHDR; CDR2 reads SFDVKD. V was cut by 5 bases and J by 5 bases, with 8 bases left in between.

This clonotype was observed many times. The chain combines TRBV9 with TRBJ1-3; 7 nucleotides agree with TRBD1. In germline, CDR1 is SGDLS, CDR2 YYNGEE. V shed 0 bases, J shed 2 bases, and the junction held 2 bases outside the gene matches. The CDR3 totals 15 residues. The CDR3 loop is CASSVGDSTGNTIYF. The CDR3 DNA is TGTGCCAGCAGCGTAGGGGACAGTACTGGAAACACCATATATTTT.